The sample holds one count of the clone carrying this T cell receptor (beta chain). The target antigen is unknown. The data originate from a study of graft-versus-host responses after intestinal transplantation. Overall study: Every one of the recipients received anti-thymocyte globulin induction and afterwards took tacrolimus and steroids for 3 to 4 years.

Trimming cost V 0 bases and J 7 bases, with 19 bases left between them. This CDR3 is built from 17 residues. The germline CDR1 and CDR2 sequences are MGHRA and YSYEKL. Generated by immunoSEQ multiplex PCR, the TCRdb table keeps only in-frame clones and is missing some. The sample holds more than 9,000 clones, roughly 92% seen once. General study findings and limits: Researchers found peak circulating GvH clone levels linked to early post-transplant HvG declines. The recipient marrow held GvH clones, and some of them showed up first in ileum or blood.

The TCR originated in a human patient who received an intestinal transplant, so some T cells may come from the graft donor. This sample comprised PBMCs, obtained roughly 110 days after intestinal transplant. The chain links TRBV4-1 to TRBJ2-1; D gene unclear. The CDR3: CASSQDGYPIERNEQFF. CDR3 bases: TGCGCCAGCAGCCAAGATGGGTACCCAATAGAGAGGAATGAGCAGTTCTTC.